The T cell receptor beta chain under discussion was sequenced for a study of response to subunit inactivated influenza vaccine. In the case of this clonotype: Its matching antigen is unknown.

Whole-study findings and limits: Authors suggested seasonal influenza vaccinations each recruit few new T cells.

TCRdb passed the RT-PCR reads through MiXCR, listing each CDR3 protein once. Seen here are about 150,000 distinct CDR3 sequences, approximately 12% observed once, and the top ten hold around 33%. The V end lost 8 bases, the J end lost 6 bases, and 16 bases lay between the germline ends. CDR3 length: 14 residues. This material consisted of CD8+ T cells sorted from PBMCs, taken less than 30 months after vaccination. This TCR came from a man aged 50-75 years who received an inactivated influenza vaccine. J is TRBJ1-4 and V is TRBV12-3 or TRBV12-4; D gene unclear. The DNA for the CDR3 is TGTGCCAGCGGGCGGACGGCTTCAGATGAAAAACTGTTTTTT. Protein sequence: CASGRTASDEKLFF.